Sequencing of this TCR beta chain was carried out in a study of blood T cells in healthy people across ages (dated by TCRdb to about 2015). For context, the study as a whole: Template switching captured roughly one uniquely barcoded TCR beta cDNA molecule per two T cells in model experiments. To track age-related changes in TCR beta repertoire diversity, the study relied on deep sequencing normalized with unique cDNA molecular identifiers. Four age groups were formed from the donors: young (average roughly 15 years), middle-aged (around 41), aged (roughly 59) and long-lived (approximately 78). The study analyzed two additional independent replicas of 1 million unique cDNA reads from the same blood draw for two donors, one aged 18 to 30 and one aged 80 or older. Paper-wide results and their limitations: Because the CMV infection status of the donors was unknown, age-related changes in expanded clonotypes may potentially have been confounded. Estimates of total diversity based on one million sequenced T cells were regarded as lower bounds and as underestimates. The percentage of naive T cells measured by flow cytometry correlated strongly with observed TCR beta diversity. Compared with the aged group, the long-lived group had more naive CD4+ T cells, fewer expanded clones and increased TCR diversity, a pattern suggesting age selection. As age increased, observed TCR beta diversity per million T cells dropped in a roughly linear way, and a significant reduction was already evident by age around 41. Bulk unsorted PBMC profiling prevented conclusive comparison of naive and antigen-experienced compartments.

The roughly 37 donors, aged roughly 6 to 90 years, were systemically healthy Caucasian individuals from Russia. Each donor gave approximately 9.4 milliliters of peripheral blood, drawn into EDTA-treated Vacutainer tubes. Ficoll-Paque density-gradient centrifugation was used to isolate PBMCs, with at least 7 million obtained per sample. Total RNA was extracted from PBMCs with Trizol reagent, with at least 6 micrograms obtained per sample. Naive CD45RAhigh/CD27high T cell percentages were measured by flow cytometry on a PBMC aliquot from every donor. Comments on this clonotype: Its cognate antigen has yet to be identified. Per-nucleotide qualities are absent, and no much larger clonotype sits a single base away.

The CDR3 starts with the cysteine, ends with the phenylalanine, and has 14 residues. CDR3 DNA is the only sequence kept; it has 42 bases, read in frame from the first base. V and J are truncated by 2 bases and 3 bases respectively, leaving an intervening sequence of 9 bases. From the germline V gene (reference sequence), CDR1 is MNHNY and CDR2 is SVGAGI. Preparation of the library involved 5' RACE. These reads were obtained on an Illumina HiSeq 2500. The second PCR ran for roughly 6 to 11 cycles and used a J-beta primer mix along with a sample-barcoded 5' primer. A template-switch 5' adaptor carrying 12 random nucleotides introduced a unique molecular identifier onto each TCR beta cDNA molecule. At least 2.5 million CDR3-containing paired-end reads were obtained from each sample. First-strand cDNA synthesis was performed from all RNA using the Mint cDNA synthesis kit, with priming by a TRBC-specific oligonucleotide. Following uracil-DNA glycosylase treatment, all cDNA underwent a first 18-cycle PCR with the universal primers M1SS and BC2_uni_R. Turning to the authors' computational methods: Normalization of each sample was performed by random selection of 1 million high-quality reads, each carrying a distinct molecular identifier. Reads sharing molecular identifiers were discarded rather than binned into consensus sequences. MiTCR, set to a Q25 quality threshold and the strictest error-elimination algorithm, was used for CDR3 identification, clonotype clustering and error correction. Lower-bound total TCR beta diversity was estimated with a nonparametric unseen species model using Euler transformation. TCRdb redid the processing of the public reads, applying fastp at Q25 and MiXCR, and retained in-frame beta chains. Every entry covers one CDR3 protein and lists the most common genes and DNA from its rows. For this entry, the V and J calls and clone size follow TCRdb and not the study's own pipeline. In all, the sample holds roughly 550,000 distinct CDR3 sequences, and 24% of those were seen once. The ten largest clones add up to 7.5% to 9% of the sample.

This sample also belongs to another study, concerning T cells of mothers and their children. The second study, in turn, reports: The donors were nine systemically healthy Caucasian individuals, made up of three mothers and their six children. cDNA synthesis consumed the entire amount of extracted RNA, loaded at approximately 1.6 ug RNA in each 15 ul reaction. In the second PCR, the M1S primer introduced both the sample barcodes and 2-4 random nucleotides. Each mother yielded over 9.5 million TCR beta CDR3 reads and each child some 3 million reads. Thymic selection shapes the output of TCR recombination in a similar way in related and unrelated pairs, and inherited differences have a minor effect. Normalized repertoire overlap was always slightly but never significantly higher in related than unrelated mother-child pairs. No persistent microchimeric T cell clones were detected, at a sensitivity of roughly 100 clones per million clonotypes. In the study, deep NGS was used to compare the TCR beta repertoires of mothers and children, and features distinguishing related mother-child pairs from unrelated individuals were sought. The mean age was around 40 +/- 4 years for the mothers and about 12 +/- 4 years for the children. Libraries were sequenced on Illumina HiSeq 2000 with 100+100 nt paired-end reads after adapter ligation with NEBNext reagents. To avoid cross-contamination, the mother libraries and the child libraries were prepared a month apart and sequenced in separate runs. For each donor, somewhere between about 500,000 and 2,300,000 distinct TCR beta clonotypes were identified. Naive TCR beta clonotypes were estimated from low-frequency clonotypes matched to each donor's FACS-determined naive share, without sorting.

The receptor was isolated from a boy younger than 18 in good health. The V and J segments used are TRBV6-6 and TRBJ2-3; the D gene assignment is ambiguous. Sequencing was performed on blood. The nucleotide sequence reads as follows: TGTGCCAGCAGTTACAACAGTCTTACAGATACGCAGTATTTT. This gives the protein CASSYNSLTDTQYF.